One and the same sample provided the 26 T cell receptor beta chains below, sequenced in a study of cytomegalovirus exposure and HLA in healthy donors (TCRdb year 2017). Library preparation employed the immunoSEQ multiplex PCR assay. TCRdb limited this immuneACCESS table to in-frame rearrangements with V and J called. A share of clones is missing; checked studies link under half to unresolved V genes, and the rest is unexplained. This sample is represented by 110,000 or so clones; roughly nine tenths of them were singletons. About 4.2% of the sample lies in the top ten. The sample comprised PBMCs. The origin of the receptors is a man aged 18-30 years in good health and CMV-seropositive.

This sequence joins TRBV6-5 and TRBJ1-3; a possible D gene is TRBD1 (5 bases). Germline V lookup: CDR1 MNHEY, CDR2 SVGAGI. V dropped 6 bases and J dropped 1 base, with 10 bases sitting between them. The CDR3 extends over 14 amino acids. DNA for the CDR3: TGTGCCAGCAGACCGGGGGGTTCTGGAAACACCATATATTTT. Protein: CASRPGGSGNTIYF.

The chain combines TRBV19 with TRBJ2-1, with 11 bases that match TRBD2. V gave up 3 bases and J gave up 5 bases; unmatched junction bases: 9. The CDR3 extends over 17 amino acids. Germline CDR1 reads LNHDA; CDR2 reads SQIVND (reference sequence). CDR3 in DNA: TGTGCCAGTAGTATGAGGGTAGCGGGGGGGCGCAACAATGAGCAGTTCTTC. Its protein is CASSMRVAGGRNNEQFF. Full variable domain (outside the CDR3, taken from reference TRBV19 and TRBJ2-1): DGGITQSPKYLFRKEGQNVTLSCEQNLNHDAMYWYRQDPGQGLRLIYYSQIVNDFQKGDIAEGYSVSREKKESFPLTVTSAQKNPTAFYLCASSMRVAGGRNNEQFFGPGTRLTVL.

This clone was seen a handful of times. This chain connects TRBV19 to TRBJ2-7, with D tentatively TRBD1 (5 bases). V lost 4 bases, J lost 5 bases, and 15 bases lay in between. CDR1 LNHDA and CDR2 SQIVND come from the germline V gene (reference sequence). CDR3 length equals 14 residues. The CDR3 sequence: CASSKGRESDEQYF. In DNA, the CDR3 is TGTGCCAGTAGTAAGGGCAGGGAAAGCGACGAGCAGTACTTC.

V and J are TRBV7-6 and TRBJ1-1; TRBD1 is a possible D gene (5 bases). This CDR3 is built from 14 residues. Germline CDR1 SGHVS, CDR2 FNYEAQ. Between the trimmed V and J ends, which lost 4 bases and 0 bases, there was a span of 9 bases. The CDR3 bases are TGTGCCAGCAGCTCCAGGGCGATGAACACTGAAGCTTTCTTT. This codes for CASSSRAMNTEAFF.

This chain connects TRBV15 to TRBJ1-2; 9 bases line up with TRBD1. V was clipped by 8 bases and J by 5 bases; unmatched bases: 6. This CDR3 region has 13 residues. CDR1 is LNHNV, CDR2 YYDKDF, per germline (reference sequence). The CDR3 sequence: CATFGQGSYGYTF. In DNA, the CDR3 is TGTGCCACCTTCGGACAGGGGAGTTATGGCTACACCTTC.

The chain links TRBV28 to TRBJ1-6; a weak D match, TRBD1 (6 bases). The CDR3 extends over 19 amino acids. Germline CDR1 and CDR2: MDHEN and SYDVKM. The V gene lost 2 bases and the J gene lost 7 bases, with 24 bases spanning the gap. CDR3 in amino acids: CASSLLQGPLQVGNSPLHF. In DNA form, the CDR3 reads TGTGCCAGCAGTTTACTTCAGGGGCCTCTGCAAGTTGGAAATTCACCCCTCCACTTT. The variable domain in full, completed from reference TRBV28 and TRBJ1-6, reads DVKVTQSSRYLVKRTGEKVFLECVQDMDHENMFWYRQDPGLGLRLIYFSYDVKMKEKGDIPEGYSVSREKKERFSLILESASTNQTSMYLCASSLLQGPLQVGNSPLHFGNGTRLTVT.

The J gene is TRBJ1-5, the V gene TRBV5-1; the D is unclear. Trimming left V 2 bases short and J 6 bases short, with 9 bases between. Germline CDR1 is SGHRS and CDR2 is YFSETQ. This CDR3 has 13 amino acids. CDR3 in DNA: TGCGCCAGCAGCTTTTCGGGAAGTCAGCCCCAGCATTTT. It yields the protein CASSFSGSQPQHF.

This clone is a singleton in its sample. The rearrangement joins TRBV9 to TRBJ2-7; 11 bases align to TRBD2. The CDR3 spans 14 residues. V shed 4 bases, J shed 4 bases, and the junction held 4 bases outside the gene matches. Looked up from germline, CDR1 is SGDLS and CDR2 is YYNGEE. This chain's CDR3 is CASSTGTSGYEQYF. The CDR3 DNA follows: TGTGCCAGCAGCACCGGGACTAGCGGATACGAGCAGTACTTC. The complete variable domain, with remaining parts taken from reference TRBV9 and TRBJ2-7, reads DSGVTQTPKHLITATGQRVTLRCSPRSGDLSVYWYQQSLDQGLQFLIQYYNGEERAKGNILERFSAQQFPDLHSELNLSSLELGDSALYFCASSTGTSGYEQYFGPGTRLTVT.

The chain has TRBV9 and TRBJ2-1; D unclear. V lost 0 bases and J lost 8, with 15 bases in between. This CDR3 is 15 amino acids long. The germline CDR1 and CDR2 sequences are SGDLS and YYNGEE. The chain's CDR3 is CASSVGAALAYEQFF. CDR3 nucleotide sequence: TGTGCCAGCAGCGTAGGGGCAGCCTTGGCCTATGAGCAGTTCTTC. Using reference TRBV9 and TRBJ2-1 for the parts outside the CDR3, the full variable domain is DSGVTQTPKHLITATGQRVTLRCSPRSGDLSVYWYQQSLDQGLQFLIQYYNGEERAKGNILERFSAQQFPDLHSELNLSSLELGDSALYFCASSVGAALAYEQFFGPGTRLTVL.

This chain uses TRBV19 with TRBJ2-3, with D possibly matching TRBD2 (6 bases). V was pared by 3 bases and J by 4 bases, with 14 bases between. The CDR3 spans 15 residues. Germline CDR1 is LNHDA and CDR2 is SQIVND (reference sequence). CDR3 sequence (DNA): TGTGCCAGTAGTATTCGACTAGGAAGGGCAGATACGCAGTATTTT. Translated, it gives CASSIRLGRADTQYF.

This clone was picked up one time. The rearrangement links TRBV28 to TRBJ1-1; 7 positions match TRBD1. V lost 5 bases, J lost 0 bases, and 6 bases stayed unmatched. Germline V gene sequence: CDR1 MDHEN, CDR2 SYDVKM. This CDR3 contains 15 residues. CDR3 DNA: TGTGCCAGCAGTCCCCCACAGGGGATGAACACTGAAGCTTTCTTT. Protein: CASSPPQGMNTEAFF.

V usage is TRBV11-2 and J usage is TRBJ1-6, with a possible D match to TRBD1 (5 bases). The V and J ends lost 3 bases and 8 bases respectively, with 14 bases between them. The germline CDR1 and CDR2 sequences are SGHAT and FQNNGV. The CDR3 has 15 residues. The CDR3 loop reads CASSLGHRDDSPLHF. The CDR3, as DNA: TGTGCCAGCAGCTTGGGGCACAGAGATGATTCACCCCTCCACTTT.

This chain links TRBV18 with TRBJ1-1, with unresolved D. CDR3 length equals 12 residues. CDR1 KGHSH and CDR2 LQKENI come from the germline V gene. Trimming pared 3 bases from V and 7 bases from J, leaving 9 bases between. CDR3: CASSPLEGEAFF. The CDR3 DNA follows: TGTGCCAGCTCACCCCTTGAGGGTGAAGCTTTCTTT.

This clone was counted a single time. CDR3 DNA sequence: TGTGCCAGCAGCTTAGTTGACAGGGGTAGAAATGAGCAGTTCTTC. Amino acid sequence: CASSLVDRGRNEQFF. The chain joins TRBV7-8 to TRBJ2-1, with TRBD1 matching over 8 bases. J gave up 7 bases and V 1 base, and 6 bases lay outside the gene matches. This CDR3 spans 15 amino acids. The germline V gene encodes CDR1 SGHVS and CDR2 FQNEAQ.

This clone was picked up a small number of times. The gene calls are TRBV6-1 and TRBJ2-7; tentative D call: TRBD1 (6 bases). This CDR3 region has 15 residues. Trimming stripped 6 bases from V and 2 bases from J, with 17 bases between. CDR1 is MNHNS and CDR2 is SASEGT in the germline V gene. The DNA of the CDR3 is TGTGCCAGCAGGGACCGACCTTGGGGGCCCTACGAGCAGTACTTC. Translated: CASRDRPWGPYEQYF.

V usage is TRBV21-1 and J usage is TRBJ2-5; TRBD1, as called in the table, went unchecked against the DNA. TRBV21-1 is a pseudogene. This CDR3 region has 15 residues. The CDR3 DNA reads as TGTGCCAGCAGCCCGGACAGGGGGCTGCAAGAGACCCAGTACTTC. Its translation: CASSPDRGLQETQYF.

The rearrangement uses TRBV4-2 and TRBJ1-2, with unresolved D. In germline, CDR1 is LGHNA, CDR2 YNFKEQ. Trimming took off 5 bases at V and 1 base at J, with 11 bases between the two ends. The CDR3 runs to 14 residues. The CDR3 here is CASSEGAVNYGYTF. The CDR3 nucleotides are TGTGCCAGCAGCGAGGGAGCCGTTAACTATGGCTACACCTTC.

This clone was seen a few times. J is TRBJ2-3 and V is TRBV10-1, with D possibly TRBD2 on 6 matching bases. Between the trimmed V and J ends, which lost 0 bases and 1 base, there was a span of 11 bases. The CDR3 contains 16 residues. The germline gives CDR1 WNHNN, CDR2 SYGVQD (reference sequence). CDR3 residues: CASSESWRGGTDTQYF. For the CDR3, the DNA is TGCGCCAGCAGTGAGTCGTGGCGGGGTGGCACAGATACGCAGTATTTT.

This chain connects TRBV2 to TRBJ2-3, with a possible D match to TRBD2 (6 bases). CDR1 and CDR2 (germline): SNHLY, FYNNEI. CDR3 length equals 13 residues. Trimming removed 7 bases at V and 6 bases at J, with 14 bases between. The CDR3 sequence is CASTGSREDTQYF. CDR3 nucleotide sequence: TGTGCCAGCACAGGCTCCCGGGAGGATACGCAGTATTTT.

V gene TRBV12-5 combines with J gene TRBJ1-5, with TRBD1 identical over 9 bases. CDR3 size: 16 residues. V lost 4 bases and J lost 4; bases outside the gene matches: 8. The germline gives CDR1 LGHNT, CDR2 FRNRAP. In DNA, the CDR3 is TGTGCTAGTGGTTACCCCGGGACAGGGTATAATCAGCCCCAGCATTTT. It yields the protein CASGYPGTGYNQPQHF.

The chain couples TRBV7-2 to TRBJ1-1; D is perhaps TRBD1 (6 bases). The CDR3 is made up of 15 amino acids. The germline CDR1 and CDR2 sequences are SGHTA and FQGNSA. Trimming removed 4 bases from V and 0 bases from J, with 12 bases in between. This chain's CDR3 is CASSSLGALNTEAFF. The DNA of the CDR3 is TGTGCCAGCAGCTCCCTGGGGGCACTGAACACTGAAGCTTTCTTT.

This sequence joins TRBV5-4 and TRBJ2-7; 12 positions agree with TRBD1. J was trimmed by 6 bases and V by 4 bases; bases with no gene match: 5. Germline-derived CDR1 and CDR2 are SGHNT and YYREEE (reference sequence). The CDR3 is 14 residues long. CDR3 in DNA: TGTGCCAGCAGCGCCCGGGACAGGGGGCTCGAGCAGTACTTC. Its translation: CASSARDRGLEQYF.

This clone has only a few counts. The rearrangement uses TRBV5-6 and TRBJ1-3; D may be TRBD1 (5 bases). The CDR3 sequence is 14 residues long. V was clipped by 4 bases and J by 0 bases, with 8 bases between them. Germline CDR1 and CDR2: SGHDT and YYEEEE. CDR3 loop: CASSAGRSGNTIYF. The CDR3 DNA reads as TGTGCCAGCAGCGCGGGACGCTCTGGAAACACCATATATTTT.

The chain uses TRBV9 and TRBJ2-7, with 8 bases lining up with TRBD2. CDR1 is SGDLS, CDR2 YYNGEE, per germline. The CDR3 consists of 14 residues. Trimming cost V 4 bases and J 6 bases; bases outside gene matches: 9. The CDR3 is CASSPRTSSVEQYF. The CDR3 DNA follows: TGTGCCAGCAGCCCTCGGACTAGCTCGGTCGAGCAGTACTTC.

The rearrangement uses TRBV4-1 and TRBJ1-1; 8 bases are shared with TRBD1. Germline CDR1 is MGHRA and CDR2 is YSYEKL. The CDR3 is made up of 17 amino acids. The V gene end was trimmed by 0 bases and the J gene end by 4 bases; junction bases not matched to a gene: 10. CDR3 DNA sequence: TGCGCCAGCAGCCAAGATCCCCGACAGGGGACACTCACTGAAGCTTTCTTT. Its translation is CASSQDPRQGTLTEAFF.

The chain uses TRBV27 and TRBJ2-5; no firm D call. The CDR3 is 14 residues long. V lost 4 bases, J lost 5 bases, and 14 bases lay in between. Germline V gives CDR1 MNHEY, CDR2 SMNVEV (reference sequence). The CDR3: CASSSLLLRETQYF. The CDR3, as DNA: TGTGCCAGCAGTTCGCTACTCCTGAGGGAGACCCAGTACTTC.